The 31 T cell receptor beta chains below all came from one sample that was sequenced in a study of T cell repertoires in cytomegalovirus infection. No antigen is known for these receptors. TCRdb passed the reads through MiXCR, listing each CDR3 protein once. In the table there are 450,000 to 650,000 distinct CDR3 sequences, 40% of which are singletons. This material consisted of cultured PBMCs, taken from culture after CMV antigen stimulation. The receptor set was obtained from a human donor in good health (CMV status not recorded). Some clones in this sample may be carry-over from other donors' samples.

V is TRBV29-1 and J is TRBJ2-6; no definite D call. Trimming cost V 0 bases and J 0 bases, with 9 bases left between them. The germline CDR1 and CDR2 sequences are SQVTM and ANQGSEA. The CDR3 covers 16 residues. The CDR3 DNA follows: TGCAGCGTTGAAGAGCGGTCTACCTCTGGGGCCAACGTCCTGACTTTC. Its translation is CSVEERSTSGANVLTF.

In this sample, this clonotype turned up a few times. CDR3 DNA: TGTGCCAGCTCTCGCACAGGGTATAATGAAAAACTGTTTTTT. It encodes CASSRTGYNEKLFF. This chain joins TRBV18 and TRBJ1-4; D is possibly TRBD1 (6 bases). Germline lookup yields CDR1 KGHSH and CDR2 LQKENI. This CDR3 has 14 residues. Trimming stripped 6 bases from V and 4 bases from J, with 12 bases between.

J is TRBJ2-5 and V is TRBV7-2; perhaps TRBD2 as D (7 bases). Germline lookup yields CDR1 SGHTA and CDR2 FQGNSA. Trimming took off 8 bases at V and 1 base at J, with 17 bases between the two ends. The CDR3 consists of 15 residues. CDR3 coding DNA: TGTGCCAGCTCCTTTCGGGCGGGGGCCCAAGAGACCCAGTACTTC. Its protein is CASSFRAGAQETQYF. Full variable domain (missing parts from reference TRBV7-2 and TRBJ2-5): GAGVSQSPSNKVTEKGKDVELRCDPISGHTALYWYRQSLGQGLEFLIYFQGNSAPDKSGLPSDRFSAERTGGSVSTLTIQRTQQEDSAVYLCASSFRAGAQETQYFGPGTRLLVL.

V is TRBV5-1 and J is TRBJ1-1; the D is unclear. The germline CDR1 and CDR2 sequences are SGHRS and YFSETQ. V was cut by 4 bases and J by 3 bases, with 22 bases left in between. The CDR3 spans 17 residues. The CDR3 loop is CASSLGPSDGAYTEAFF. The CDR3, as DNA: TGCGCCAGCAGCCTAGGCCCATCGGACGGAGCTTACACTGAAGCTTTCTTT.

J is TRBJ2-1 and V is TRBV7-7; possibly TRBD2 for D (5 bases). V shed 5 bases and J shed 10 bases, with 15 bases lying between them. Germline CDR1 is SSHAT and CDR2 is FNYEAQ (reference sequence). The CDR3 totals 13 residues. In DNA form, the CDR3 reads TGTGCCAGCAGCCTTCAGGACTCCAGCGAGCAGTTCTTC. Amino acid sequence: CASSLQDSSEQFF.

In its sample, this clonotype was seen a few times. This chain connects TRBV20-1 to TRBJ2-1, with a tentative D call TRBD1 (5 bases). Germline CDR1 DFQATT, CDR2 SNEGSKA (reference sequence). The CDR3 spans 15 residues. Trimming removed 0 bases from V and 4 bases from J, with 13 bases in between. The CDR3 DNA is TGCAGTGCTAGAGATCGCCAGGGTCTGTACAATGAGCAGTTCTTC. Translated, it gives CSARDRQGLYNEQFF.

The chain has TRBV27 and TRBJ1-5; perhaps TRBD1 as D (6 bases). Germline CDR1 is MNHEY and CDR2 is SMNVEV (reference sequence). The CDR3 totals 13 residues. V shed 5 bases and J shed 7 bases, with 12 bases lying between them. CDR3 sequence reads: CASSVNREQPQHF. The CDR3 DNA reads TGTGCCAGCAGTGTCAACAGGGAGCAGCCCCAGCATTTT.

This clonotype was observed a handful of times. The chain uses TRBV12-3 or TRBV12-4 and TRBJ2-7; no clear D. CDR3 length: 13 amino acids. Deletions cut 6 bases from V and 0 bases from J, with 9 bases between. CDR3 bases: TGTGCCAGCAGCCCCGCCCCCTCCTACGAGCAGTACTTC. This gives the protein CASSPAPSYEQYF.

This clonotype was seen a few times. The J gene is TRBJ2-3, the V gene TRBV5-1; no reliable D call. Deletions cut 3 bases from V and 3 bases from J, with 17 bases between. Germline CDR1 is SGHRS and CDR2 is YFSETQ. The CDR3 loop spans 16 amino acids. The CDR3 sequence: CASSSRLPRETDTQYF. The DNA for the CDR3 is TGCGCCAGCAGCTCCCGGCTCCCACGAGAGACAGATACGCAGTATTTT.

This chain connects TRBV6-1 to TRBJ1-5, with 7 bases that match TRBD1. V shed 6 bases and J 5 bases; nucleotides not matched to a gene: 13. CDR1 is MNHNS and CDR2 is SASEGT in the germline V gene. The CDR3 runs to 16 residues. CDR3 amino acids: CASRYVEQGGHQPQHF. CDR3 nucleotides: TGTGCCAGCAGATATGTTGAGCAGGGGGGCCATCAGCCCCAGCATTTT.

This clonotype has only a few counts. The DNA for the CDR3 is TGTGCCAGCAGCTTAGCCCGGGACAGTCTCTCCTATAATTCACCCCTCCACTTT. Protein: CASSLARDSLSYNSPLHF. The V and J genes are TRBV7-2 and TRBJ1-6, with 7 bases matching TRBD1. CDR1 and CDR2 from the germline V gene are SGHTA and FQGNSA. The CDR3 runs to 18 residues. The V gene end was trimmed by 0 bases and the J gene end by 0 bases; junction bases not matched to a gene: 5.

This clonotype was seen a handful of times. CDR3 DNA: TGTGCCAGCACCCCGATGACAGCTTACAATGAGCAGTTCTTC. It is translated as CASTPMTAYNEQFF. The chain uses TRBV12-3 or TRBV12-4 and TRBJ2-1; a possible D gene is TRBD1 (5 bases). The V end lost 7 bases, the J end lost 4 bases, and 14 bases lay between the germline ends. The CDR3 has 14 residues.

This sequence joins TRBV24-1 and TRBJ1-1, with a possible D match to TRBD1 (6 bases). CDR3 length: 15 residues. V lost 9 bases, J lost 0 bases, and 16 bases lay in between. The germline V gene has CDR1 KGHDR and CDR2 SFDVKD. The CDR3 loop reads CATGKKGDLNTEAFF. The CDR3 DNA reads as TGTGCCACCGGCAAAAAGGGGGACCTGAACACTGAAGCTTTCTTT.

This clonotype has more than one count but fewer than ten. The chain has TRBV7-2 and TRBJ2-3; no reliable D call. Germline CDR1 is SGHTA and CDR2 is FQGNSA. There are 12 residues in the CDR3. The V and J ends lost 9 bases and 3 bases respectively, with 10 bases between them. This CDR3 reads CASTRMTDTQYF. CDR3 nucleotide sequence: TGTGCCAGTACCCGGATGACAGATACGCAGTATTTT.

The CDR3, as DNA: TGTGCCAGCAGTTATTTAAGAAATCAGCCCCAGCATTTT. This gives the protein CASSYLRNQPQHF. The chain is built from TRBV6-9 and TRBJ1-5; D ambiguous. The CDR3 runs 13 residues. Germline assignment: CDR1 MNHGY and CDR2 SVAAGI. The germline V and J ends were trimmed by 1 base and 4 bases, with 5 bases remaining between them.

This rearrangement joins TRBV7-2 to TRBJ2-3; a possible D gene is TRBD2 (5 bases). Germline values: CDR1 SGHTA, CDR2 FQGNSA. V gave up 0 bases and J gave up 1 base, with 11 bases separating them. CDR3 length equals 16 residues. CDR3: CASSLALEGRTDTQYF. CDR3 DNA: TGTGCCAGCAGCTTAGCGCTAGAGGGTCGCACAGATACGCAGTATTTT.

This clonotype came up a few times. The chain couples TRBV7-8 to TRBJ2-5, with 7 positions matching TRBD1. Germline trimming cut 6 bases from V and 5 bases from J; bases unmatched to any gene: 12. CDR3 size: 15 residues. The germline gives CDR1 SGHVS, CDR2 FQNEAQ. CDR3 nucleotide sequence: TGTGCCAGCAGGACCGGACAGGCAGCGTTGGAGACCCAGTACTTC. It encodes CASRTGQAALETQYF. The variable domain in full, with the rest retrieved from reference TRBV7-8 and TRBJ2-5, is GAGVSQSPRYKVAKRGQDVALRCDPISGHVSLFWYQQALGQGPEFLTYFQNEAQLDKSGLPSDRFFAERPEGSVSTLKIQRTQQEDSAVYLCASRTGQAALETQYFGPGTRLLVL.

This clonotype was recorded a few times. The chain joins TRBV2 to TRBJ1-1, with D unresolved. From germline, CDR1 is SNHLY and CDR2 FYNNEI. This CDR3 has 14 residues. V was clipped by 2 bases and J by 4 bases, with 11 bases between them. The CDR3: CASSELLAGTEAFF. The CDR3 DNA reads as TGTGCCAGCAGTGAACTCCTTGCGGGCACTGAAGCTTTCTTT.

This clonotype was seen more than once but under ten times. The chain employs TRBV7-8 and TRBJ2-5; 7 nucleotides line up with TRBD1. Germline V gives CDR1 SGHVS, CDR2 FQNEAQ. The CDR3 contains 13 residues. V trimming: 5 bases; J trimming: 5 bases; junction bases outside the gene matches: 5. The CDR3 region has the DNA TGTGCCAGCAGCCTACAGGGGTGGGAGACCCAGTACTTC. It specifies CASSLQGWETQYF.

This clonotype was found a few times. The CDR3 region is CAISGTGSTEAFF. CDR3 in DNA: TGTGCCATCAGTGGAACAGGGAGCACTGAAGCTTTCTTT. V is TRBV10-3 and J is TRBJ1-1; a possible D gene is TRBD1 (6 bases). V was cut by 4 bases and J by 4 bases, with 10 bases left in between. This CDR3 spans 13 amino acids. Germline V gives CDR1 ENHRY, CDR2 SYGVKD.

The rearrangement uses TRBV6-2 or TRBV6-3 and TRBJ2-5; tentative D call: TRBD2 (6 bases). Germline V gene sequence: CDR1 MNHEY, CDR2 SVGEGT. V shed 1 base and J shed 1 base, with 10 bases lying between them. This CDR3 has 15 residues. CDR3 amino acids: CASSYLAGSQETQYF. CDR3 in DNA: TGTGCCAGCAGTTACTTGGCGGGGAGCCAAGAGACCCAGTACTTC.

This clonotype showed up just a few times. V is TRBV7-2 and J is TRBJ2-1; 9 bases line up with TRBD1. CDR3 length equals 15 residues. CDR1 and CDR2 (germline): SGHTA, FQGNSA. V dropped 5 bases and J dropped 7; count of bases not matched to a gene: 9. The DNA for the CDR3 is TGTGCCAGCAGCCTTGACAGGGGGTTCGCAAATGAGCAGTTCTTC. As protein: CASSLDRGFANEQFF.

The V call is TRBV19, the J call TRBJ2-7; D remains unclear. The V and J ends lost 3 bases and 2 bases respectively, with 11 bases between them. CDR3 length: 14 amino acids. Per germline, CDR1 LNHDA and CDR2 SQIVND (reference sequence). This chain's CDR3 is CASSMSQLPYEQYF. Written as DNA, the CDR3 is TGTGCCAGTAGTATGTCACAGCTACCCTACGAGCAGTACTTC.

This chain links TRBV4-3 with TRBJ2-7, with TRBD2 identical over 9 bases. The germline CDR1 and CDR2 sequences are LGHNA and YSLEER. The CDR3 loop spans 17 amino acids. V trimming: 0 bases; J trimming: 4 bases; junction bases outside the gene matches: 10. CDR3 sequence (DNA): TGCGCCAGCAGCCAAGAAATGGAGCTAGCGGGACCGTACGAGCAGTACTTC. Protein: CASSQEMELAGPYEQYF.

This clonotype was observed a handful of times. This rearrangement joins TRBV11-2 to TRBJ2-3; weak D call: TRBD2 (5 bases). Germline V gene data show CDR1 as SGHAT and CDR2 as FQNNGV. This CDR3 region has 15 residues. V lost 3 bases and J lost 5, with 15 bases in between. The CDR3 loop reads CASSFSSPAGDTQYF. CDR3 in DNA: TGTGCCAGCAGCTTTTCCTCCCCCGCGGGAGATACGCAGTATTTT. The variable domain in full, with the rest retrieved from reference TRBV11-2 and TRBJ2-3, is EAGVAQSPRYKIIEKRQSVAFWCNPISGHATLYWYQQILGQGPKLLIQFQNNGVVDDSQLPKDRFSAERLKGVDSTLKIQPAKLEDSAVYLCASSFSSPAGDTQYFGPGTRLTVL.

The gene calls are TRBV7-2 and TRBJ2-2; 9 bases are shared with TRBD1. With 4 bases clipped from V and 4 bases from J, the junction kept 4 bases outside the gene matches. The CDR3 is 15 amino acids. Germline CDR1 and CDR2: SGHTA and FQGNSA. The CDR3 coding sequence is TGTGCCAGCAGCTCCTACAGGGGGCGCACCGGGGAGCTGTTTTTT. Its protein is CASSSYRGRTGELFF.

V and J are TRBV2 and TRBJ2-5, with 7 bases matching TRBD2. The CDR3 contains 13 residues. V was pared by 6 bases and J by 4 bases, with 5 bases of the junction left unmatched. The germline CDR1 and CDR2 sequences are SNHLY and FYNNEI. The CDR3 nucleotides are TGTGCCAGCAGGGGGGGGAGTTTAGAGACCCAGTACTTC. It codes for CASRGGSLETQYF.

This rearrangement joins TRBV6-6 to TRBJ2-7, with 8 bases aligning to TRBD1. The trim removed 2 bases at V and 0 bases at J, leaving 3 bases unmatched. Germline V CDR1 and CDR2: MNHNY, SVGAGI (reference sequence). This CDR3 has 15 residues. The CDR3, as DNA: TGTGCCAGCAGTTACACAGGGGGATCCTCCTACGAGCAGTACTTC. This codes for CASSYTGGSSYEQYF.

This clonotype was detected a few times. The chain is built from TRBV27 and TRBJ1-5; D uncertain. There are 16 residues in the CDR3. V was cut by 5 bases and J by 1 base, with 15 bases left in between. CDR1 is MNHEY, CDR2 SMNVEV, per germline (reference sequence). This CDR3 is CASSPRRARSNQPQHF. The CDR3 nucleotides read TGTGCCAGCAGTCCCCGAAGGGCACGAAGCAATCAGCCCCAGCATTTT.

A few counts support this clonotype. The CDR3, as DNA: TGTGCCAGCAGCCCCGTGCGGGGCAAGCTCTCCTATGGCTACACCTTC. Amino acid sequence: CASSPVRGKLSYGYTF. V usage is TRBV7-9 and J usage is TRBJ1-2; tentative D call: TRBD1 (5 bases). The CDR3 length is 16 residues. Trimming removed 5 bases from V and 4 bases from J, with 20 bases in between. The germline CDR1 and CDR2 sequences are SEHNR and FQNEAQ (reference sequence).

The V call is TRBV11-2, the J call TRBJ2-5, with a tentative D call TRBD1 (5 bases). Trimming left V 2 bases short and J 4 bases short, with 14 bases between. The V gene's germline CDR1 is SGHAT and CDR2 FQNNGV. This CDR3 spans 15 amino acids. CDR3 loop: CASSLSTAYGETQYF. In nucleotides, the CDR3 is TGTGCCAGCAGCTTATCGACAGCGTATGGAGAGACCCAGTACTTC.